One TCR beta chain is described in this entry. Antigen unknown. These data originate in a study of beta chain features in type 1 diabetes. Expressed TCRB transcripts were sequenced, since all the RNA that had been isolated was reverse transcribed. The method was immunoSEQ multiplex PCR; TCRdb's version includes in-frame clones alone and lacks a portion of them. The repertoire includes 680,000 or so clones, about 14% of them detected once, and around 0.1% sits in the top ten. General study results and limits: Among patients with Type 1 diabetes, TCRB CDR3s were moderately but significantly shorter in every one of the four CD4+ subsets. Insertion counts at VDJ junctions were lower in type 1 diabetes patients, who also showed more deletions there. A closer apparent resemblance between naive, central memory and Treg TCRB repertoires was seen in patients than in healthy donors.

CD45RO/CCR7/CD25/CD127/CD95/CD27 sorting isolated CD4+ naive, central memory, regulatory and stem cell-like memory cells. The CDR3 is made up of 23 amino acids. Trimming removed 0 bases from V and 0 bases from J; junction bases left unmatched: 23. CDR1 SNHLY and CDR2 FYNNEI come from the germline V gene. The material sequenced was naive CD4+ T cells from blood. The chain links TRBV2 to TRBJ1-5; 7 bases are a match to TRBD1. This receptor was obtained from a young man in good health. The CDR3: CASSEAIGTAFPNPFLSNQPQHF. The CDR3 coding sequence is TGTGCCAGCAGTGAAGCAATAGGGACAGCTTTTCCCAACCCTTTTCTTAGCAATCAGCCCCAGCATTTT.